The rows below give T cell receptor beta chains drawn from one sample of a study of control samples from healthy donors and cancer patients. Sequenced by immunoSEQ multiplex PCR; TCRdb stores in-frame clones only, minus some. The repertoire includes approximately 150,000 clones, 88% of them detected once, and 1.7% sits in the top ten. The sequencing input was blood. The receptors come from a young man in good health. The CDR3 runs from the conserved cysteine through the conserved F or W. The D gene is left open where the match is weak. Size tells how often a clone was seen (once, few, many) or the class of an expanded clone, and some rows leave it out.

clone_size: .; j_call: TRBJ1-6; v_call: TRBV28; d_call: .; cdr3_aa: CASSFAGLEENF; cdr3_nt: TGTGCCAGCAGTTTTGCCGGCCTCGAGGAAAACTTT
clone_size: .; j_call: TRBJ2-7; v_call: TRBV12-3/TRBV12-4; d_call: .; cdr3_aa: CASSSRRSYEQYF; cdr3_nt: TGTGCCAGCAGTTCGCGTCGGTCCTACGAGCAGTACTTC
clone_size: .; j_call: TRBJ2-5; v_call: TRBV10-3; d_call: .; cdr3_aa: CAISAAGGRGAETQYF; cdr3_nt: TGTGCCATCAGTGCCGCCGGGGGCAGGGGTGCAGAGACCCAGTACTTC
clone_size: .; j_call: TRBJ2-3; v_call: TRBV29-1; d_call: TRBD2; cdr3_aa: CSAQGSGGELDTQYF; cdr3_nt: TGCAGCGCCCAAGGGAGCGGGGGGGAATTAGATACGCAGTATTTT
clone_size: .; j_call: TRBJ2-2; v_call: TRBV9; d_call: .; cdr3_aa: CASSGRQSGELFF; cdr3_nt: TGTGCCAGCAGCGGCCGACAGTCCGGGGAGCTGTTTTTT
clone_size: few; j_call: TRBJ1-6; v_call: TRBV9; d_call: .; cdr3_aa: CASSVEGQGNSPLHF; cdr3_nt: TGTGCCAGCAGCGTAGAGGGGCAGGGTAATTCACCCCTCCACTTT
clone_size: .; j_call: TRBJ1-1; v_call: TRBV7-2; d_call: .; cdr3_aa: CASGANGGTEAFF; cdr3_nt: TGTGCCAGCGGGGCCAATGGCGGCACTGAAGCTTTCTTT
clone_size: .; j_call: TRBJ2-6; v_call: TRBV4-1; d_call: .; cdr3_aa: CASSQVVGLSGANVLTF; cdr3_nt: TGCGCCAGCAGCCAAGTTGTCGGTCTTTCTGGGGCCAACGTCCTGACTTTC
clone_size: .; j_call: TRBJ1-1; v_call: TRBV18; d_call: TRBD1; cdr3_aa: CASSLGTGGSEAFF; cdr3_nt: TGTGCCAGCTCACTCGGGACAGGGGGTTCTGAAGCTTTCTTT
clone_size: .; j_call: TRBJ1-5; v_call: TRBV11-2; d_call: TRBD1; cdr3_aa: CASSLGTGAYSEPQHF; cdr3_nt: TGTGCCAGCAGCTTAGGGACAGGGGCCTACTCGGAGCCCCAGCATTTT
clone_size: .; j_call: TRBJ2-5; v_call: TRBV5-1; d_call: TRBD1; cdr3_aa: CASSPDRGQETQYF; cdr3_nt: TGCGCCAGCAGCCCCGACAGGGGACAAGAGACCCAGTACTTC
clone_size: .; j_call: TRBJ2-3; v_call: TRBV23-1; d_call: TRBD2; cdr3_aa: CASSSHCVASGEPTDTQYF; cdr3_nt: TGCGCCAGCAGTTCCCATTGTGTAGCTAGCGGGGAACCCACAGATACGCAGTATTTT
clone_size: .; j_call: TRBJ1-6; v_call: TRBV4-3; d_call: .; cdr3_aa: CASSQDRSSYNSPLHF; cdr3_nt: TGCGCCAGCAGCCAAGACAGGAGCTCCTATAATTCACCCCTCCACTTT
clone_size: .; j_call: TRBJ1-2; v_call: TRBV20-1; d_call: .; cdr3_aa: CLDGGRGYTF; cdr3_nt: TGCTTAGATGGGGGGCGCGGCTACACCTTC
clone_size: .; j_call: TRBJ2-1; v_call: TRBV5-5; d_call: TRBD2; cdr3_aa: CASSLVLAGGLEFF; cdr3_nt: TGTGCCAGCAGCTTGGTCCTAGCGGGGGGGCTAGAGTTCTTC
clone_size: .; j_call: TRBJ2-6; v_call: TRBV6-1; d_call: .; cdr3_aa: CASREGGSGANVLTF; cdr3_nt: TGTGCCAGCAGGGAAGGCGGCTCTGGGGCCAACGTCCTGACTTTC
clone_size: .; j_call: TRBJ1-2; v_call: TRBV7-2; d_call: .; cdr3_aa: CASSLEGSLIPNYGYTF; cdr3_nt: TGTGCCAGCAGCTTAGAAGGCAGCCTGATACCCAACTATGGCTACACCTTC
clone_size: .; j_call: TRBJ1-1; v_call: TRBV6-6; d_call: .; cdr3_aa: CASSTTRNPNTEAFF; cdr3_nt: TGTGCCAGCAGTACCACGCGGAATCCGAACACTGAAGCTTTCTTT
clone_size: once; j_call: TRBJ2-1; v_call: TRBV6-2/TRBV6-3; d_call: .; cdr3_aa: CASSYSSMTNEQFF; cdr3_nt: TGTGCCAGCAGTTACTCGAGCATGACCAATGAGCAGTTCTTC
clone_size: .; j_call: TRBJ2-3; v_call: TRBV28; d_call: .; cdr3_aa: CASMGGARGTDTQYF; cdr3_nt: TGTGCCAGCATGGGGGGGGCGCGGGGAACAGATACGCAGTATTTT
clone_size: .; j_call: TRBJ2-5; v_call: TRBV14; d_call: TRBD2; cdr3_aa: CASRGLAEETQYF; cdr3_nt: TGTGCCAGCCGCGGACTAGCGGAAGAGACCCAGTACTTC
clone_size: .; j_call: TRBJ2-3; v_call: TRBV27; d_call: .; cdr3_aa: CASSSGWGTDTQYF; cdr3_nt: TGTGCCAGCAGTTCTGGGTGGGGCACAGATACGCAGTATTTT
clone_size: .; j_call: TRBJ1-4; v_call: TRBV4-3; d_call: .; cdr3_aa: CASSPQGSGEREKLFF; cdr3_nt: TGCGCCAGCAGTCCCCAGGGATCGGGGGAGAGGGAAAAACTGTTTTTT
clone_size: .; j_call: TRBJ2-3; v_call: TRBV4-2; d_call: TRBD2; cdr3_aa: CASSLEPGLADTDTQYF; cdr3_nt: TGTGCCAGCAGCCTTGAACCGGGACTAGCAGACACAGATACGCAGTATTTT
clone_size: .; j_call: TRBJ1-1; v_call: TRBV4-1; d_call: TRBD1; cdr3_aa: CASSRWDREGPEAFF; cdr3_nt: TGCGCCAGCAGCCGCTGGGACAGGGAAGGCCCTGAAGCTTTCTTT
clone_size: .; j_call: TRBJ1-6; v_call: TRBV3-1/TRBV3-2; d_call: .; cdr3_aa: CASSQWNSPLHF; cdr3_nt: TGTGCCAGCAGCCAATGGAATTCACCCCTCCACTTT
clone_size: .; j_call: TRBJ2-5; v_call: TRBV27; d_call: .; cdr3_aa: CASTVYQETQYF; cdr3_nt: TGTGCCAGCACCGTGTACCAAGAGACCCAGTACTTC
clone_size: .; j_call: TRBJ1-2; v_call: TRBV29-1; d_call: .; cdr3_aa: CSDKTGGYGYTF; cdr3_nt: TGCAGCGACAAGACAGGAGGCTATGGCTACACCTTC
clone_size: .; j_call: TRBJ2-1; v_call: TRBV2; d_call: TRBD1; cdr3_aa: CASSVSRDRVSNEQFF; cdr3_nt: TGTGCCAGCAGTGTGAGCCGGGACAGGGTTTCCAATGAGCAGTTCTTC
clone_size: .; j_call: TRBJ2-7; v_call: TRBV9; d_call: TRBD1; cdr3_aa: CASSAGQGSFHEQYF; cdr3_nt: TGTGCCAGCAGCGCGGGACAGGGAAGTTTCCACGAGCAGTACTTC
clone_size: .; j_call: TRBJ1-2; v_call: TRBV6-4; d_call: .; cdr3_aa: CASSQEGLSGSGYTF; cdr3_nt: TGTGCCAGCAGTCAGGAAGGCCTCAGCGGGTCCGGCTACACCTTC
clone_size: .; j_call: TRBJ2-5; v_call: TRBV14; d_call: TRBD2; cdr3_aa: CASSRTSGGSETQYF; cdr3_nt: TGTGCCAGCAGCCGAACTAGCGGGGGGTCAGAGACCCAGTACTTC
clone_size: .; j_call: TRBJ2-7; v_call: TRBV7-7; d_call: TRBD1; cdr3_aa: CASSLVPRDRVTYEQYF; cdr3_nt: TGTGCCAGCAGCTTAGTCCCCCGGGACAGGGTAACCTACGAGCAGTACTTC
clone_size: few; j_call: TRBJ2-7; v_call: TRBV7-9; d_call: .; cdr3_aa: CASERGNEQYF; cdr3_nt: TGTGCCAGCGAGAGGGGGAACGAGCAGTACTTC
clone_size: once; j_call: TRBJ1-4; v_call: TRBV14; d_call: .; cdr3_aa: CASSQRGNEKLFF; cdr3_nt: TGTGCCAGCAGCCAACGAGGGAATGAAAAACTGTTTTTT
clone_size: .; j_call: TRBJ2-2; v_call: TRBV19; d_call: TRBD1; cdr3_aa: CASSIMGQGFPAELFF; cdr3_nt: TGTGCCAGTAGTATTATGGGACAGGGGTTCCCCGCGGAGCTGTTTTTT
clone_size: few; j_call: TRBJ1-3; v_call: TRBV18; d_call: .; cdr3_aa: CASSSNRVEVGNTIYF; cdr3_nt: TGTGCCAGCTCATCCAACAGGGTTGAGGTGGGAAACACCATATATTTT
clone_size: .; j_call: TRBJ1-6; v_call: TRBV6-5; d_call: TRBD1; cdr3_aa: CASSYGTAYNSPLHF; cdr3_nt: TGTGCCAGCAGTTACGGGACAGCTTATAATTCACCCCTCCACTTT
clone_size: .; j_call: TRBJ1-3; v_call: TRBV7-9; d_call: TRBD1; cdr3_aa: CASSHDRASGNTIYF; cdr3_nt: TGTGCCAGCAGCCATGACAGGGCTTCTGGAAACACCATATATTTT
clone_size: .; j_call: TRBJ2-2; v_call: TRBV12-3/TRBV12-4; d_call: .; cdr3_aa: CASSFGQGGELFF; cdr3_nt: TGTGCCAGCAGTTTCGGACAAGGCGGGGAGCTGTTTTTT
clone_size: .; j_call: TRBJ2-3; v_call: TRBV11-3; d_call: .; cdr3_aa: CASSLPLGTDTQYF; cdr3_nt: TGTGCCAGCAGCCTGCCTCTTGGCACAGATACGCAGTATTTT
clone_size: .; j_call: TRBJ1-1; v_call: TRBV7-2; d_call: .; cdr3_aa: CASSLARLDTEAFF; cdr3_nt: TGTGCCAGCAGCTTAGCGCGGTTGGATACTGAAGCTTTCTTT
clone_size: once; j_call: TRBJ1-1; v_call: TRBV6-2/TRBV6-3; d_call: .; cdr3_aa: CASSYSGGGTEAFF; cdr3_nt: TGTGCCAGCAGTTACTCGGGGGGTGGCACTGAAGCTTTCTTT
clone_size: .; j_call: TRBJ2-5; v_call: TRBV10-1; d_call: .; cdr3_aa: CASSGLWGNQETQYF; cdr3_nt: TGCGCCAGCAGTGGCTTATGGGGTAACCAAGAGACCCAGTACTTC
clone_size: .; j_call: TRBJ1-2; v_call: TRBV6-5; d_call: TRBD1; cdr3_aa: CASRPGTGSYGYTF; cdr3_nt: TGTGCCAGCAGGCCCGGGACAGGCTCCTATGGCTACACCTTC
clone_size: few; j_call: TRBJ1-4; v_call: TRBV5-1; d_call: TRBD1; cdr3_aa: CASSLLQGSNEKLFF; cdr3_nt: TGCGCCAGCAGCTTGTTACAGGGGAGTAATGAAAAACTGTTTTTT
clone_size: .; j_call: TRBJ2-3; v_call: TRBV5-5; d_call: .; cdr3_aa: CASSLTGSTPDTQYF; cdr3_nt: TGTGCCAGCAGCTTAACAGGGTCAACTCCAGATACGCAGTATTTT
clone_size: few; j_call: TRBJ1-2; v_call: TRBV5-1; d_call: TRBD1; cdr3_aa: CASSFSGQGESYTF; cdr3_nt: TGCGCCAGCAGCTTTTCAGGACAGGGGGAGAGCTACACCTTC
clone_size: .; j_call: TRBJ2-3; v_call: TRBV14; d_call: TRBD2; cdr3_aa: CASSQDWRTSGSDTQYF; cdr3_nt: TGTGCCAGCAGCCAAGATTGGAGGACTAGCGGCTCAGATACGCAGTATTTT
clone_size: once; j_call: TRBJ2-7; v_call: TRBV7-9; d_call: .; cdr3_aa: CASSLEGGLAYEQYF; cdr3_nt: TGTGCCAGCAGCTTAGAGGGGGGCCTGGCCTACGAGCAGTACTTC
clone_size: .; j_call: TRBJ2-7; v_call: TRBV12-3/TRBV12-4; d_call: .; cdr3_aa: CASRGLNEQYF; cdr3_nt: TGTGCCAGCAGGGGGCTGAACGAGCAGTACTTC
clone_size: .; j_call: TRBJ1-5; v_call: TRBV2; d_call: .; cdr3_aa: CASTTRMRGGQPQHF; cdr3_nt: TGTGCCAGCACGACCCGTATGAGGGGCGGTCAGCCCCAGCATTTT
clone_size: .; j_call: TRBJ2-1; v_call: TRBV5-4; d_call: .; cdr3_aa: CASSPSASSYNEQFF; cdr3_nt: TGTGCCAGCAGCCCTAGCGCTAGCTCCTACAATGAGCAGTTCTTC
clone_size: .; j_call: TRBJ1-4; v_call: TRBV5-1; d_call: TRBD1; cdr3_aa: CASSLDGASGGEKLFF; cdr3_nt: TGCGCCAGCAGCTTGGATGGCGCGTCAGGGGGTGAAAAACTGTTTTTT